Following are 11 T cell receptor beta chains from one sample sequenced in a study of blood T cells in healthy people across ages. Through a sample-barcoded 5' primer and a J-beta primer mix, a second PCR was run for about 6 to 11 cycles. TCRdb independently ran MiXCR on the 5' RACE reads; one entry per CDR3 protein. The sample includes about 280,000 distinct CDR3 sequences, 25% to 30% of them seen just once. Sequencing input: blood. All receptors derive from a woman in her 70s in good health.

This chain joins TRBV5-1 and TRBJ2-7, with TRBD2 matching over 9 bases. V trimming: 0 bases; J trimming: 6 bases; junction bases outside the gene matches: 7. The CDR3 has 15 residues. Germline loops: CDR1 SGHRS, CDR2 YFSETQ. This CDR3 reads CASSLDGGRASEQYF. The CDR3 region has the DNA TGCGCCAGCAGCTTGGATGGCGGGAGGGCCTCCGAGCAGTACTTC.

Only one count was recorded for this clonotype. The chain uses TRBV14 and TRBJ2-1; D might be TRBD2 (5 bases). Germline CDR1 is SGHDN and CDR2 is FVKESK. This CDR3 has 14 residues. V shed 4 bases and J shed 3 bases, with 10 bases lying between them. The CDR3 here is CASSPYGIYNEQFF. The CDR3 region has the DNA TGTGCCAGCAGCCCTTACGGGATCTACAATGAGCAGTTCTTC.

The V call is TRBV3-1, the J call TRBJ2-7, with TRBD1 matching over 8 bases. Trimming removed 4 bases from V and 2 bases from J; junction bases left unmatched: 7. The V gene's germline CDR1 is LGHDT and CDR2 YNNKEL (reference sequence). The CDR3 runs to 15 residues. CDR3 sequence: CASSPTGDLAYEQYF. In nucleotides, the CDR3 is TGTGCCAGCAGCCCGACAGGGGACCTCGCCTACGAGCAGTACTTC.

This clonotype has a handful of counts. The chain employs TRBV7-6 and TRBJ2-5, with D perhaps TRBD2 (5 bases). The CDR3 contains 18 residues. CDR1 SGHVS and CDR2 FNYEAQ come from the germline V gene. V lost 8 bases to trimming and J lost 9 bases, with 34 bases between them. Written as DNA, the CDR3 is TGTGCCAGCGTCCCTGTGGCATGGAGGAATAGTAAAGAGACGGCCCAGTACTTC. This codes for CASVPVAWRNSKETAQYF.

The chain links TRBV5-1 to TRBJ2-5; 7 nucleotides line up with TRBD2. Germline V gene data show CDR1 as SGHRS and CDR2 as YFSETQ. The V gene end was trimmed by 4 bases and the J gene end by 5 bases; junction bases not matched to a gene: 11. This CDR3 has 15 amino acids. The CDR3 here is CASSLGTNSGETQYF. DNA for the CDR3: TGCGCCAGCAGCCTTGGGACTAACTCTGGGGAGACCCAGTACTTC. The whole variable domain, remainder taken from reference TRBV5-1 and TRBJ2-5, is KAGVTQTPRYLIKTRGQQVTLSCSPISGHRSVSWYQQTPGQGLQFLFEYFSETQRNKGNFPGRFSGRQFSNSRSEMNVSTLELGDSALYLCASSLGTNSGETQYFGPGTRLLVL.

The sample holds many counts of this clonotype. This chain uses TRBV28 with TRBJ1-4; D call uncertain. Germline assignment: CDR1 MDHEN and CDR2 SYDVKM. This CDR3 spans 17 amino acids. V dropped 3 bases and J dropped 0 bases, with 14 bases sitting between them. The DNA of the CDR3 is TGTGCCAGCAGTTTTTGGGCAGCCGTTGCAACTAATGAAAAACTGTTTTTT. Translating gives CASSFWAAVATNEKLFF.

The chain combines TRBV5-1 with TRBJ2-7; TRBD2 agrees at 10 bases. J gave up 6 bases and V 0 bases, and 6 bases lay outside the gene matches. Germline CDR1 and CDR2: SGHRS and YFSETQ. The CDR3 totals 15 residues. CDR3 residues: CASSLVDSGRGEQYF. The CDR3 DNA is TGCGCCAGCAGCTTGGTAGACAGCGGGAGGGGCGAGCAGTACTTC.

The gene calls are TRBV9 and TRBJ2-1; TRBD2 agrees at 9 bases. CDR1 and CDR2 from the germline V gene are SGDLS and YYNGEE. CDR3 length equals 19 residues. Losses at the gene ends were 0 bases for V and 0 bases for J; bases not matched to a gene: 10. The CDR3 loop is CASSVALGLAGSSYNEQFF. In nucleotides, the CDR3 is TGTGCCAGCAGCGTAGCTTTGGGGCTAGCGGGATCCTCCTACAATGAGCAGTTCTTC.

There are a few counts of this clonotype. The V gene is TRBV6-5, the J gene TRBJ2-1, with 10 nucleotides matching TRBD2. The J call may not be correct, given that the DNA end is closer to TRBJ2-5. Germline V lookup: CDR1 MNHEY, CDR2 SVGAGI. The CDR3 is 19 residues long. The CDR3 protein is CASSYFSFEREGAQETQYF. CDR3 bases: TGTGCCAGCAGTTATTTCTCCTTCGAGCGGGAGGGAGCCCAAGAGACCCAGTACTTC.

The rearrangement joins TRBV28 to TRBJ1-5; 8 positions match TRBD1. The V segment lost 5 bases and the J segment 6 bases; nucleotides outside the gene matches: 3. Germline assignment: CDR1 MDHEN and CDR2 SYDVKM. This CDR3 spans 13 amino acids. Here the CDR3 reads CASSRTGSQPQHF. CDR3 nucleotide sequence: TGTGCCAGCAGTCGGACAGGGAGTCAGCCCCAGCATTTT.

The rearrangement links TRBV20-1 to TRBJ2-3; no clear D. Germline V gives CDR1 DFQATT, CDR2 SNEGSKA (reference sequence). Trimming took 1 base from V and 2 from J, leaving 13 bases between them. The CDR3 length is 15 residues. For the CDR3, the DNA is TGCAGTGCTAGAGGGGCTAGTCCAAACACAGATACGCAGTATTTT. Translating gives CSARGASPNTDTQYF.